The clone carrying this T cell receptor (beta chain) was observed many times. CDR3 length: 16 amino acids. Germline V gene sequence: CDR1 SEHNR, CDR2 FQNEAQ (reference sequence). V was clipped by 6 bases and J by 1 base; unmatched bases: 9. The data were obtained in a study of early T cells in non-severe SARS-CoV-2 infection. TCRdb re-called the 5' RACE reads through MiXCR, storing one row per CDR3 protein. The table shows some 80,000 distinct CDR3 sequences, with roughly an eighth occurring only once. This sequence joins TRBV7-9 and TRBJ1-5, with 7 bases matching TRBD1. The source is an adult who was a healthcare worker with PCR-confirmed SARS-CoV-2 infection or an uninfected control (not recorded which). The specimen was whole blood. The CDR3 sequence is CASRPNRGESNQPQHF. Written as DNA, the CDR3 is TGTGCCAGCAGACCCAACAGGGGTGAAAGCAATCAGCCCCAGCATTTT. The variable domain in full, completed from reference TRBV7-9 and TRBJ1-5, reads DTGVSQNPRHKITKRGQNVTFRCDPISEHNRLYWYRQTLGQGPEFLTYFQNEAQLEKSRLLSDRFSAERPKGSFSTLEIQRTEQGDSAMYLCASRPNRGESNQPQHFGDGTRLSIL.